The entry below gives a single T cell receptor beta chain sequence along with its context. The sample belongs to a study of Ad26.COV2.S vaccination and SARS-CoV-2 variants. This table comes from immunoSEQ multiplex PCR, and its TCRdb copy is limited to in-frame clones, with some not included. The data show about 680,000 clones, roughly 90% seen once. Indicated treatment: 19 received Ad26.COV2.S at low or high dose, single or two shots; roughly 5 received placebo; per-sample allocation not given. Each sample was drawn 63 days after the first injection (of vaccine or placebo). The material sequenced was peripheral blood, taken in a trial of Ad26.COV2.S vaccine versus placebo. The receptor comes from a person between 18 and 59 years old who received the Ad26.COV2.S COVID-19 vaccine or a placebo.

The DNA for the CDR3 is TGTGCCAGCTCACCATCATTCGGGTCCGAGACCCAGTACTTC. Translating it yields CASSPSFGSETQYF. The rearrangement uses TRBV18 and TRBJ2-5; D is unresolved. CDR3 length: 14 residues. The germline CDR1 and CDR2 sequences are KGHSH and LQKENI. V gave up 2 bases and J gave up 5 bases, with 12 bases separating them.